These T cell receptor beta chains were read from a single sample in a study of shared clonotypes between healthy human individuals. This table comes from immunoSEQ multiplex PCR, and its TCRdb copy is limited to in-frame clones, with some not included. The sample includes some 1 million clones, under 80% of them seen just once. Sample: memory CD4+ T cells sorted from blood. These TCRs come from a man younger than 35 in good health. CDR3s include the opening cysteine and the closing phenylalanine or tryptophan. A D gene is named only where the DNA matches it firmly. Clone size is not always given. Where it is, it says once, few, many or a class for expanded clones.

TRBJ2-7 | TRBV4-1 | NA | NA | TGCGCCAGCAGCCAGTCGGTGGGCGGTGTCTACGAGCAGTACTTC | CASSQSVGGVYEQYF
TRBJ1-5 | TRBV4-3 | NA | NA | TGCGCCAGCAGCCCGAACGCACATAGCAATCAGCCCCAGCATTTT | CASSPNAHSNQPQHF
TRBJ2-7 | TRBV18 | NA | once | TGTGCCAGCTCCCATGGTAGAGAAAGTTACGAGCAGTACTTC | CASSHGRESYEQYF
TRBJ2-7 | TRBV2 | NA | NA | TGTGCCAGCAGCCTCCCCATATTCGAGCAGTACTTC | CASSLPIFEQYF
TRBJ2-1 | TRBV7-6 | TRBD2 | NA | TGTGCCAGCAGCTCCCTTGATAGCGGGGGGTCCTACAATGAGCAGTTCTTC | CASSSLDSGGSYNEQFF
TRBJ2-3 | TRBV7-7 | NA | NA | TGTGCTAGCAGCTTAGCTCGGACAGATACGCAGTATTTT | CASSLARTDTQYF
TRBJ1-2 | TRBV6-6 | NA | NA | TGTGCCAGCACCCCGGGGGTATCCTATGGCTACACCTTC | CASTPGVSYGYTF
TRBJ2-7 | TRBV10-3 | NA | many | TGTGCCATCAGTGAGCCCCATCACGAGCAGTACTTC | CAISEPHHEQYF
TRBJ1-4 | TRBV10-3 | NA | NA | TGTGCCATCAGTGAAGCCCAGGCTAATGAAAAACTGTTTTTT | CAISEAQANEKLFF
TRBJ2-7 | TRBV7-9 | NA | NA | TGTGCCAGCAGCACTAGCTGGCAAGTCGAGCAGTACTTC | CASSTSWQVEQYF
TRBJ2-3 | TRBV5-1 | NA | NA | TGCGCCAGCAGCTTCGGGGTTAGCACAGATACGCAGTATTTT | CASSFGVSTDTQYF
TRBJ2-5 | TRBV6-1 | NA | once | TGTGCCAGCAGTGTGTTTGGAGGGGGAGGAGAGACCCAGTACTTC | CASSVFGGGGETQYF
TRBJ1-5 | TRBV4-2 | TRBD1 | NA | TGTGCCAGCAGCCAAGACGGACAGGGCGATCAGCCCCAGCATTTT | CASSQDGQGDQPQHF
TRBJ1-1 | TRBV28 | TRBD1 | NA | TGTGCCAGCAGCCCCAGGGGGCAGGGGGGCACTGAAGCTTTCTTT | CASSPRGQGGTEAFF
TRBJ2-2 | TRBV2 | NA | once | TGTGCCAGCCTTGGGGCAGTTAACACCGGGGAGCTGTTTTTT | CASLGAVNTGELFF
TRBJ1-5 | TRBV21-1 | NA | once | TGTGCCAGCACGGAGGGTTCGGATCAGCCCCAGCATTTT | CASTEGSDQPQHF
TRBJ1-6 | TRBV5-3 | TRBD1 | NA | TGTGCCAGAAGCCAGGGACAGGCCGGCTATAATTCACCCCTCCACTTT | CARSQGQAGYNSPLHF
TRBJ2-3 | TRBV29-1 | TRBD2 | NA | TGCAGCGTCGTTCTACTGGGTAGCGGGGCTAGCACAGATACGCAGTATTTT | CSVVLLGSGASTDTQYF
TRBJ1-6 | TRBV10-3 | NA | NA | TGTGCCATCAGTACGGAACGGTTTAGGGAAGTCCTCCACTTT | CAISTERFREVLHF
TRBJ2-1 | TRBV5-1 | TRBD2 | NA | TGCGCCAGCAGCTTGGCTGCGGGAGGGTTGTACAATGAGCAGTTCTTC | CASSLAAGGLYNEQFF
TRBJ2-7 | TRBV6-1 | NA | once | TGTGCCAGCAGCAGAGTGGGGGCCAGGGACGAGCAGTACTTC | CASSRVGARDEQYF
TRBJ1-6 | TRBV30 | NA | NA | TGTGCCTGGACCCCGGCAGCGAGCTATAATTCACCCCTCCACTTT | CAWTPAASYNSPLHF
TRBJ1-2 | TRBV4-3 | NA | NA | TGCGCCAGCAGCCAAGAGCACAGGAAACCTAACTATGGCTACACCTTC | CASSQEHRKPNYGYTF
TRBJ1-1 | TRBV6-4 | NA | NA | TGTGCCAGCAGTGGTGAAGAGGGCACTGAAGCTTTCTTT | CASSGEEGTEAFF
TRBJ2-1 | TRBV6-4 | NA | NA | TGTGCCAGCAGTGACCCCAAGGGGAGGTCCTCCTACAATGAGCAGTTCTTC | CASSDPKGRSSYNEQFF
TRBJ2-3 | TRBV5-1 | TRBD1 | NA | TGCGCCAGCAGCTTGGGGACAGGGATAGATACGCAGTATTTT | CASSLGTGIDTQYF
TRBJ2-7 | TRBV6-5 | TRBD2 | NA | TGTGCCAGCAGTTCCCGAGGGACTAGCGGGGGGTACGAGCAGTACTTC | CASSSRGTSGGYEQYF
TRBJ1-5 | TRBV29-1 | NA | NA | TGCAGCGTCGGTGAGGAGAGCAATCAGCCCCAGCATTTT | CSVGEESNQPQHF
TRBJ1-5 | TRBV19 | NA | NA | TGTGCCAGTAGTACTCAAGGGGGCAATCAGCCCCAGCATTTT | CASSTQGGNQPQHF
TRBJ1-5 | TRBV6-1 | TRBD1 | NA | TGTGCCAGCAGTGAAGGGACAGGGTCGTTTAGGCCCCAGCATTTT | CASSEGTGSFRPQHF
TRBJ1-1 | TRBV29-1 | NA | NA | TGCAGCGTTGCGTGGGGGAACACTGAAGCTTTCTTT | CSVAWGNTEAFF
TRBJ2-5 | TRBV2 | NA | NA | TGTGCCGGCGGGGGCCACCTGGGGGAGACCCAGTACTTC | CAGGGHLGETQYF
TRBJ2-7 | TRBV2 | TRBD2 | NA | TGTGCCAGCAAAGGGACTAGCGGGAGGGACCAGTACTTC | CASKGTSGRDQYF
TRBJ1-3 | TRBV9 | TRBD1 | NA | TGTGCCAGCAGCGTGGCGACAGGGGCATCTGGAAACACCATATATTTT | CASSVATGASGNTIYF
TRBJ2-7 | TRBV19 | TRBD1 | NA | TGTGCCAGTAGTGTGCCGGGACAGGGGACCTACGAGCAGTACTTC | CASSVPGQGTYEQYF
TRBJ2-7 | TRBV5-6 | NA | NA | TGTGCCAGCAGCTTGGTGGGACATTGGGTGGAGCAGTACTTC | CASSLVGHWVEQYF
TRBJ2-5 | TRBV5-4 | TRBD2 | NA | TGTGCCAGCAGAGGGGGCGCTAGCGGGGCGAAAGAGACCCAGTACTTC | CASRGGASGAKETQYF
TRBJ2-7 | TRBV7-8 | TRBD2 | NA | TGTGCCAGCAGCCGTCTAGCGGGAGGGATTTACTCCTACGAGCAGTACTTC | CASSRLAGGIYSYEQYF
TRBJ1-5 | TRBV5-1 | NA | NA | TGCGCCAGCAGCTTGCGGGGGGATCAGCCCCAGCATTTT | CASSLRGDQPQHF
TRBJ2-6 | TRBV19 | NA | few | TGTGCCAGTAGTATATGGCGGGGCAGCGAGGCTGGGGCCAACGTCCTGACTTTC | CASSIWRGSEAGANVLTF
TRBJ1-6 | TRBV18 | NA | NA | TGTGCCAGCGGGACCGGGACAACCTATAATTCACCCCTCCACTTT | CASGTGTTYNSPLHF
TRBJ2-7 | TRBV18 | TRBD2 | NA | TGTGCCAGCTCACCACTCCCTAGCGGGAATTACGAGCAGTACTTC | CASSPLPSGNYEQYF
TRBJ2-2 | TRBV28 | NA | few | TGTGCCAGCAGGTTACCTCAGGGCTCGAACACCGGGGAGCTGTTTTTT | CASRLPQGSNTGELFF
TRBJ2-7 | TRBV11-2 | NA | once | TGTGCCAGCAGCTTAGCCCCTGGAGACTACGAGCAGTACTTC | CASSLAPGDYEQYF
TRBJ2-7 | TRBV5-1 | TRBD1 | once | TGCGCCAGCAGCTTGGCAGGGGACAGGGGTTACGAGCAGTACTTC | CASSLAGDRGYEQYF
TRBJ1-1 | TRBV10-3 | TRBD1 | NA | TGTGCCATCACCGCGACAGGGCAAACTGAAGCTTTCTTT | CAITATGQTEAFF
TRBJ1-6 | TRBV2 | TRBD1 | NA | TGTGCCAGCAGGCAGTCCGGACAGGGGGGCTCACCCCTCCACTTT | CASRQSGQGGSPLHF
TRBJ2-7 | TRBV7-9 | TRBD1 | NA | TGTGCCAGCAGCTTTCCGACAGGGGTGCAGTACTTC | CASSFPTGVQYF
TRBJ2-3 | TRBV10-3 | TRBD1 | many | TGTGCCATCAGTGGCCGGGACAGTGGGTCAGATACGCAGTATTTT | CAISGRDSGSDTQYF
TRBJ2-2 | TRBV9 | NA | many | TGTGCCAGCAGCGCGGGGGCGATCGTATCGAGTTTCACCGGGGAGCTGTTTTTT | CASSAGAIVSSFTGELFF
TRBJ2-5 | TRBV11-2 | NA | NA | TGTGCCAGCAGCTTCGTTCGGGAGCAGTACTTC | CASSFVREQYF
TRBJ1-6 | TRBV12-5 | TRBD1 | NA | TGTGCTAGTGGTGGGGACAGTGGAAATTCACCCCTCCACTTT | CASGGDSGNSPLHF
TRBJ1-5 | TRBV13 | TRBD1 | NA | TGTGCCAGCAGCTTAGGTGTGGACAGGGATGAGCCCCGGCATTTT | CASSLGVDRDEPRHF
TRBJ2-2 | TRBV11-3 | TRBD1 | NA | TGTGCCAGCAGCTCGGGACAGGGGGCGGTCGGGGAGCTGTTTTTT | CASSSGQGAVGELFF
TRBJ1-5 | TRBV10-3 | NA | few | TGTGCCATCACGGGGTCGAGCAATCAGCCCCAGCATTTT | CAITGSSNQPQHF